The rows below give T cell receptor beta chains drawn from one sample of a study of T cell repertoires in cytomegalovirus infection. MiXCR, run by TCRdb on the reads, gives a single entry per CDR3 protein. Of hundreds of thousands of distinct CDR3 sequences in the sample, approximately 46% were seen once. These receptors' antigens are unknown. Sequenced material: cultured PBMCs, taken from culture after CMV antigen stimulation. The source is a human donor in good health (CMV status not recorded). Some clones in this sample may be carry-over from other donors' samples. The CDR3 runs from the conserved cysteine through the conserved F or W. A D gene is named only where the DNA matches it firmly. Not every row has a clone size; where given, it reads once, few, many or a size class.

v_gene	d_gene	j_gene	abundance	CDR3nt	CDR3aa
TRBV12-3/TRBV12-4	TRBD1	TRBJ2-7	NA	TGTGCCAGCAGCTACTGGACAGGAACCTACGAGCAGTACTTC	CASSYWTGTYEQYF
TRBV24-1	NA	TRBJ2-2	NA	TGTGCCACCAGTGATTTCCCAGCCGGGGAGCTGTTTTTT	CATSDFPAGELFF
TRBV7-2	NA	TRBJ1-1	NA	TGTGCCAGCACCCCGTTTCGGGGATCGGACACTGAAGCTTTCTTT	CASTPFRGSDTEAFF
TRBV14	TRBD1	TRBJ2-1	NA	TGTGCCAGCAGCCGATGGACAGGGGCTTACAATGAGCAGTTCTTC	CASSRWTGAYNEQFF
TRBV11-2	NA	TRBJ2-1	few	TGTGCCAGCAGCTTAGATCACTGGGGTGGGGATAGCTCCTACAATGAGCAGTTCTTC	CASSLDHWGGDSSYNEQFF
TRBV7-6	TRBD1	TRBJ2-7	many	TGTGCCAGCAGCTTGGACAGGAGATACGAGCAGTACTTC	CASSLDRRYEQYF
TRBV7-2	NA	TRBJ1-2	few	TGTGCCAGCAGCTTTTCGGGCGCTGGTGGCTACACCTTC	CASSFSGAGGYTF
TRBV19	NA	TRBJ1-1	NA	TGTGCCAGTAGTATTAATTTCGGTGGCACTGAAGCTTTCTTT	CASSINFGGTEAFF
TRBV7-2	NA	TRBJ2-3	few	TGTGCCAGCAGCCGCTGGGGGTACTTGAAAGATACGCAGTATTTT	CASSRWGYLKDTQYF
TRBV6-2/TRBV6-3	NA	TRBJ2-3	NA	TGTGCCAGCAGTTACGGAGGAACAACCAAATACCAAAGGTCTAGCACAGATACGCAGTATTTT	CASSYGGTTKYQRSSTDTQYF
TRBV7-2	TRBD1	TRBJ2-1	NA	TGTGCCAGCGGCTTGGACAGGGGTTATTCCTACAATGAGCAGTTCTTC	CASGLDRGYSYNEQFF
TRBV7-6	NA	TRBJ2-3	few	TGTGCCACCCGCGGGGATACGCAGTATTTT	CATRGDTQYF
TRBV7-2	NA	TRBJ1-4	few	TGTGCCAGCAGCCTTCTGGACCCCCCGTATGAAAAACTGTTTTTT	CASSLLDPPYEKLFF
TRBV6-1	NA	TRBJ2-7	NA	TGTGCCAGCTCCAGACAGTCGTTCTACGAGCAGTACTTC	CASSRQSFYEQYF
TRBV6-5	NA	TRBJ2-5	few	TGTGCCAGCAAGTTTGGGGGGAAAGAGACCCAGTACTTC	CASKFGGKETQYF
TRBV5-6	TRBD1	TRBJ2-3	NA	TGTGCCAGCAGCTTTTTAGGGGGCATAGATACGCAGTATTTT	CASSFLGGIDTQYF
TRBV7-6	NA	TRBJ2-7	NA	TGTGCCAGCAGCCTAGGTCGCGGATTAGGCGAGCAGTACTTC	CASSLGRGLGEQYF
TRBV10-3	TRBD1	TRBJ2-7	once	TGTGCCATCAGCGGACAGGGAAACTACGAGCAGTACTTC	CAISGQGNYEQYF
TRBV12-3/TRBV12-4	NA	TRBJ1-6	few	TGTGCCAGCAGTTTTTGGGGGTATTCACCCCTCCACTTT	CASSFWGYSPLHF
TRBV12-3/TRBV12-4	NA	TRBJ2-6	few	TGTGCCAGCACCCGGGATAGCTCTGGGGCCAACGTCCTGACTTTC	CASTRDSSGANVLTF
TRBV6-8	TRBD1	TRBJ1-2	NA	TGTGCCAGCAGTTACTCGGACAGGGAGTATGGCTACACCTTC	CASSYSDREYGYTF
TRBV5-5	NA	TRBJ2-7	NA	TGTGCCAGCAGCTCGGAAGCGCGTATAGGGATCTACGAGCAGTACTTC	CASSSEARIGIYEQYF
TRBV25-1	TRBD1	TRBJ2-1	few	TGTGCCAGCAGTCAAAGCTTGGGGACAGGGCTCTACAATGAGCAGTTCTTC	CASSQSLGTGLYNEQFF
TRBV4-1	TRBD2	TRBJ2-7	NA	TGCGCCAGCAGCCAGGCTCTAGCGGGCTACGAGCAGTACTTC	CASSQALAGYEQYF
TRBV7-2	NA	TRBJ2-7	many	TGTGCCAGCAGCCGCCGGGCTCCGAGCTCCTACGAGCAGTACTTC	CASSRRAPSSYEQYF
TRBV19	NA	TRBJ2-5	few	TGTGCCAGTAGCGGGAGTTTACAAGAGACCCAGTACTTC	CASSGSLQETQYF
TRBV7-2	TRBD2	TRBJ2-3	few	TGTGCCAGCAGCCTAGTAGCGGGTAGAGGCACAGATACGCAGTATTTT	CASSLVAGRGTDTQYF
TRBV4-2	NA	TRBJ2-5	few	TGTGCCAGCAGCCAAGGTCGGCCCGCCTTTGGAGAGACCCAGTACTTC	CASSQGRPAFGETQYF
TRBV6-2/TRBV6-3	TRBD1	TRBJ2-1	NA	TGTGCCAGCAGTTACCGTCGGACAGGGGAGGTCTACAATGAGCAGTTCTTC	CASSYRRTGEVYNEQFF
TRBV19	NA	TRBJ2-4	few	TGTGCCAGTAGAAACGGGAACATTCAGTACTTC	CASRNGNIQYF
TRBV7-2	NA	TRBJ1-1	NA	TGTGCCAGCAGCTTAGTCGGGGCGAACACTGAAGCTTTCTTT	CASSLVGANTEAFF
TRBV7-9	NA	TRBJ2-2	NA	TGTGCCAGCAGGGACCCGACGAACACCGGGGAGCTGTTTTTT	CASRDPTNTGELFF
TRBV7-2	NA	TRBJ2-1	many	TGTGCCAGCAGCTTGAGGGGGAGGGCTACCAAGAATGAGCAGTTCTTC	CASSLRGRATKNEQFF
TRBV7-4	NA	TRBJ1-6	NA	TGTGCCAGCAGCTTAGGGGACCTAACCGCACCCCTCCACTTT	CASSLGDLTAPLHF
TRBV18	TRBD1	TRBJ1-2	NA	TGTGCCAGCTCTCGAGACAGGGAGGGCTACACCTTC	CASSRDREGYTF
TRBV28	NA	TRBJ1-5	few	TGTGCCAGCTTCCAAAAGGGGTGGTATAGCAATCAGCCCCAGCATTTT	CASFQKGWYSNQPQHF
TRBV20-1	NA	TRBJ2-4	NA	TGCAGTGCTACCCGGAAGAGACTAGCCAAAAACATTCAGTACTTC	CSATRKRLAKNIQYF
TRBV5-4	TRBD2	TRBJ2-7	NA	TGTGCCAGCAGCCCGGGACTAGCGGTCCACGAGCAGTACTTC	CASSPGLAVHEQYF
TRBV7-9	TRBD2	TRBJ2-1	NA	TGTGCCAGCAGCCCGACGTCGGGAGGGATAGGTGGGCATGAGCAGTTCTTC	CASSPTSGGIGGHEQFF
TRBV7-9	TRBD1	TRBJ2-3	NA	TGTGCCAGCACGCGAGGGGGCGGTGGCACAGATACGCAGTATTTT	CASTRGGGGTDTQYF
TRBV23-1	NA	TRBJ2-7	NA	TGCGCCAGCAGTCAATTCCTTTGGGGGGGCCGGACCTACGAGCAGTACTTC	CASSQFLWGGRTYEQYF
TRBV19	TRBD1	TRBJ2-2	few	TGTGCCAGTAGTTGGCAGGGGGCGGCCGGGGAGCTGTTTTTT	CASSWQGAAGELFF
TRBV7-2	NA	TRBJ1-6	few	TGTGCCAGCAGCTTAGGGCAGATTGATAATTCACCCCTCCACTTT	CASSLGQIDNSPLHF
TRBV7-6	NA	TRBJ2-5	NA	TGTGCCAGCAGCTTAGTTCGCCCCGTGGGAGGTCGTCGCGAGACCCAGTACTTC	CASSLVRPVGGRRETQYF
TRBV12-3/TRBV12-4	NA	TRBJ2-5	NA	TGTGCCAGCAGTTTAGGAACACGGGCGCGTGGGACCCAGTACTTC	CASSLGTRARGTQYF
TRBV4-1	NA	TRBJ1-1	NA	TGCGCCAGCAGCCAAGGGGTGGAAGCTTTCTTT	CASSQGVEAFF
TRBV7-9	NA	TRBJ1-1	few	TGTGCCAGCAGCCTTCGGCCAGAGACCATGAACACTGAAGCTTTCTTT	CASSLRPETMNTEAFF
TRBV6-2/TRBV6-3	NA	TRBJ2-6	NA	TGTGCCAGCGGGAGCAGGAGTAAGCTCTCTGGGGCCAACGTCCTGACTTTC	CASGSRSKLSGANVLTF
TRBV6-1	NA	TRBJ2-7	few	TGTGCCAGCAGTGGACGGAGGGCCCCCACGGACGAGCAGTACTTC	CASSGRRAPTDEQYF
TRBV7-2	NA	TRBJ1-1	NA	TGTGCCAGCAGCTTCAGACGCACTGAAGCTTTCTTT	CASSFRRTEAFF
TRBV7-2	TRBD2	TRBJ2-7	few	TGTGCCAGCAGCACACACGGACTAGCGGGAATTGCGGCCTACGAGCAGTACTTC	CASSTHGLAGIAAYEQYF
TRBV9	TRBD1	TRBJ2-5	NA	TGTGCCAGCAGGACAGGGGTCAGGGGGACCCAGTACTTC	CASRTGVRGTQYF
TRBV5-4	TRBD2	TRBJ2-5	NA	TGTGCCAGCAGCGGACTAGCGGAGGGGGGGGGGCAAGAGACCCAGTACTTC	CASSGLAEGGGQETQYF
TRBV5-4	TRBD2	TRBJ2-3	NA	TGTGCCAGCAGCTTGTCGGGTCTAGCGGGAGGCCGGGGACCCATAGATACGCAGTATTTT	CASSLSGLAGGRGPIDTQYF